These T cell receptor beta chains were read from a single sample in a study of cytomegalovirus exposure and HLA in healthy donors. Measured with immunoSEQ multiplex PCR; TCRdb has only the in-frame clones, and not every one. The table for this sample gives about 110,000 clones. Sequences were obtained from PBMCs. These receptors all come from a man aged 18 to 29 in good health and CMV-seronegative. The CDR3 runs from the conserved cysteine through the conserved F or W. A D gene is named only where the DNA matches it firmly.

V gene: TRBV28
J gene: TRBJ1-1
D gene: TRBD1
CDR3 protein: CASSPGTGVTEAFF
CDR3 DNA: TGTGCCAGCAGTCCCGGGACAGGGGTTACTGAAGCTTTCTTT

V gene: TRBV28
J gene: TRBJ2-3
D gene: NA
CDR3 protein: CASSLQPTGGDTQYF
CDR3 DNA: TGTGCCAGCAGTTTACAACCTACGGGTGGGGATACGCAGTATTTT

V gene: TRBV27
J gene: TRBJ2-1
D gene: TRBD2
CDR3 protein: CASSLSSGSNNEQFF
CDR3 DNA: TGTGCCAGCAGTTTATCCAGCGGGAGTAATAATGAGCAGTTCTTC

V gene: TRBV7-9
J gene: TRBJ2-7
D gene: NA
CDR3 protein: CASSQTLSSYEQYF
CDR3 DNA: TGTGCCAGCAGCCAGACTCTGAGTTCCTACGAGCAGTACTTC

V gene: TRBV4-1
J gene: TRBJ2-5
D gene: TRBD2
CDR3 protein: CASSQVGLAGGKETQYF
CDR3 DNA: TGCGCCAGCAGCCAAGTTGGCCTAGCGGGGGGGAAAGAGACCCAGTACTTC

V gene: TRBV2
J gene: TRBJ2-2
D gene: TRBD2
CDR3 protein: CASSVGTSDGELFF
CDR3 DNA: TGTGCCAGCAGTGTCGGGACTAGCGATGGGGAGCTGTTTTTT

V gene: TRBV6-1
J gene: TRBJ2-7
D gene: NA
CDR3 protein: CASFGHRPHYEQYF
CDR3 DNA: TGTGCCAGCTTTGGACACCGACCCCACTACGAGCAGTACTTC

V gene: TRBV7-9
J gene: TRBJ1-6
D gene: NA
CDR3 protein: CASSINSPLHF
CDR3 DNA: TGTGCCAGCAGCATAAATTCACCCCTCCACTTT

V gene: TRBV19
J gene: TRBJ1-2
D gene: TRBD1
CDR3 protein: CASSIGTGAGYTF
CDR3 DNA: TGTGCCAGTAGTATTGGGACAGGGGCCGGCTACACCTTC

V gene: TRBV6-5
J gene: TRBJ2-5
D gene: NA
CDR3 protein: CASSYSPGLDQYF
CDR3 DNA: TGTGCCAGCAGTTACTCCCCGGGATTAGACCAGTACTTC

V gene: TRBV2
J gene: TRBJ1-1
D gene: NA
CDR3 protein: CASSELLLNTEAFF
CDR3 DNA: TGTGCCAGCAGTGAGTTGCTATTGAACACTGAAGCTTTCTTT

V gene: TRBV28
J gene: TRBJ2-7
D gene: TRBD2
CDR3 protein: CASSIGRATGYEQYF
CDR3 DNA: TGTGCCAGCAGTATAGGGAGGGCCACGGGCTACGAGCAGTACTTC

V gene: TRBV29-1
J gene: TRBJ2-1
D gene: NA
CDR3 protein: CSVRNGINEQFF
CDR3 DNA: TGCAGCGTTAGAAACGGTATAAATGAGCAGTTCTTC

V gene: TRBV6-5
J gene: TRBJ2-1
D gene: TRBD1
CDR3 protein: CASSYRAGGNNNEQFF
CDR3 DNA: TGTGCCAGCAGTTACAGGGCAGGGGGCAACAACAATGAGCAGTTCTTC

V gene: TRBV6-1
J gene: TRBJ2-7
D gene: TRBD2
CDR3 protein: CASSEAGGEYF
CDR3 DNA: TGTGCCAGCAGTGAAGCGGGGGGGGAGTACTTC

V gene: TRBV7-7
J gene: TRBJ2-7
D gene: NA
CDR3 protein: CASSLDLGDEQYF
CDR3 DNA: TGTGCTAGCAGCTTAGATTTGGGCGACGAGCAGTACTTC

V gene: TRBV7-2
J gene: TRBJ2-2
D gene: NA
CDR3 protein: CASSSEGGGTGELFF
CDR3 DNA: TGTGCCAGCAGCTCAGAGGGTGGTGGGACCGGGGAGCTGTTTTTT

V gene: TRBV11-3
J gene: TRBJ2-3
D gene: TRBD2
CDR3 protein: CASSPGGRDTQYF
CDR3 DNA: TGTGCCAGCAGCCCGGGAGGGAGGGATACGCAGTATTTT

V gene: TRBV28
J gene: TRBJ2-1
D gene: TRBD1
CDR3 protein: CASSLSGQGYNEQFF
CDR3 DNA: TGTGCCAGCAGTTTATCGGGACAGGGGTACAATGAGCAGTTCTTC

V gene: TRBV28
J gene: TRBJ2-1
D gene: TRBD2
CDR3 protein: CASILQRDSYNEQFF
CDR3 DNA: TGTGCCAGCATTTTACAGCGGGACTCCTACAATGAGCAGTTCTTC

V gene: TRBV6-5
J gene: TRBJ1-5
D gene: TRBD1
CDR3 protein: CASTPGTGPHQPQHF
CDR3 DNA: TGTGCCAGCACCCCCGGGACAGGCCCCCATCAGCCCCAGCATTTT

V gene: TRBV15
J gene: TRBJ2-2
D gene: NA
CDR3 protein: CATGGQGGDTGELFF
CDR3 DNA: TGTGCCACCGGAGGACAGGGAGGGGACACCGGGGAGCTGTTTTTT

V gene: TRBV5-4
J gene: TRBJ1-2
D gene: NA
CDR3 protein: CASFQSGLASYTF
CDR3 DNA: TGTGCCAGCTTCCAGTCGGGCCTAGCGAGCTACACCTTC

V gene: TRBV11-1
J gene: TRBJ1-1
D gene: TRBD1
CDR3 protein: CASSLELGQGSTEAFF
CDR3 DNA: TGTGCCAGCAGCTTAGAATTAGGACAGGGTTCCACTGAAGCTTTCTTT

V gene: TRBV4-1
J gene: TRBJ2-7
D gene: NA
CDR3 protein: CASSQDATTGDEQYF
CDR3 DNA: TGCGCCAGCAGCCAAGATGCGACGACGGGGGACGAGCAGTACTTC

V gene: TRBV27
J gene: TRBJ2-4
D gene: NA
CDR3 protein: CASSTEAKNIQYF
CDR3 DNA: TGTGCCAGCAGCACTGAGGCCAAAAACATTCAGTACTTC

V gene: TRBV6-4
J gene: TRBJ2-1
D gene: TRBD2
CDR3 protein: CASKESGRTEQFF
CDR3 DNA: TGTGCCAGCAAAGAGAGCGGGAGAACTGAGCAGTTCTTC

V gene: TRBV30
J gene: TRBJ1-2
D gene: NA
CDR3 protein: CAWSHGSQGGYTF
CDR3 DNA: TGTGCCTGGAGTCACGGGTCCCAGGGTGGCTACACCTTC

V gene: TRBV5-1
J gene: TRBJ2-1
D gene: NA
CDR3 protein: CASSQRVDNPEQFF
CDR3 DNA: TGCGCCAGCAGCCAGAGGGTAGACAACCCGGAGCAGTTCTTC

V gene: TRBV5-4
J gene: TRBJ2-7
D gene: NA
CDR3 protein: CASSLVGQPGEQYF
CDR3 DNA: TGTGCCAGCAGCTTGGTGGGCCAGCCGGGGGAGCAGTACTTC

V gene: TRBV6-6
J gene: TRBJ2-1
D gene: NA
CDR3 protein: CASRTGRTGNEQFF
CDR3 DNA: TGTGCCAGCAGGACAGGGAGGACGGGAAATGAGCAGTTCTTC

V gene: TRBV10-1
J gene: TRBJ2-3
D gene: TRBD2
CDR3 protein: CASSEVAGTDTQYF
CDR3 DNA: TGCGCCAGCAGTGAGGTAGCGGGGACAGATACGCAGTATTTT

V gene: TRBV9
J gene: TRBJ1-1
D gene: NA
CDR3 protein: CASSGGGSAEAFF
CDR3 DNA: TGTGCCAGCAGCGGGGGGGGCTCCGCTGAAGCTTTCTTT

V gene: TRBV7-8
J gene: TRBJ1-1
D gene: TRBD1
CDR3 protein: CASSSDRGNTEAFF
CDR3 DNA: TGTGCCAGCAGCTCGGACAGGGGTAACACTGAAGCTTTCTTT

V gene: TRBV7-9
J gene: TRBJ1-6
D gene: TRBD1
CDR3 protein: CASSFLGQGSPNSPLHF
CDR3 DNA: TGTGCCAGCAGCTTTCTCGGACAGGGATCTCCTAATTCACCCCTCCACTTT

V gene: TRBV7-9
J gene: TRBJ2-5
D gene: TRBD1
CDR3 protein: CASLGGQGEETQYF
CDR3 DNA: TGTGCCAGCCTGGGGGGACAGGGGGAAGAGACCCAGTACTTC

V gene: TRBV9
J gene: TRBJ2-1
D gene: TRBD2
CDR3 protein: CASSVGGLAPYNEQFF
CDR3 DNA: TGTGCCAGCAGCGTAGGAGGACTAGCGCCCTACAATGAGCAGTTCTTC

V gene: TRBV7-9
J gene: TRBJ2-1
D gene: TRBD2
CDR3 protein: CASTLSGRFYNEQFF
CDR3 DNA: TGTGCCAGCACCCTTAGCGGGAGATTCTACAATGAGCAGTTCTTC

V gene: TRBV7-9
J gene: TRBJ2-3
D gene: NA
CDR3 protein: CASSPQRGPLTDTQYF
CDR3 DNA: TGTGCCAGCAGCCCCCAAAGGGGCCCGCTCACAGATACGCAGTATTTT

V gene: TRBV7-3
J gene: TRBJ2-5
D gene: NA
CDR3 protein: CASSPWGNQGETQYF
CDR3 DNA: TGTGCCAGCAGCCCCTGGGGGAACCAGGGGGAGACCCAGTACTTC

V gene: TRBV27
J gene: TRBJ1-6
D gene: NA
CDR3 protein: CASSLWSNSPLHF
CDR3 DNA: TGTGCCAGCAGTTTATGGAGTAATTCACCCCTCCACTTT

V gene: TRBV9
J gene: TRBJ2-2
D gene: TRBD2
CDR3 protein: CASSVAAGVNTGELFF
CDR3 DNA: TGTGCCAGCAGCGTAGCAGCGGGGGTGAACACCGGGGAGCTGTTTTTT

V gene: TRBV19
J gene: TRBJ1-5
D gene: NA
CDR3 protein: CASSIAGHPEPQHF
CDR3 DNA: TGTGCCAGTAGTATAGCAGGACATCCTGAGCCCCAGCATTTT

V gene: TRBV19
J gene: TRBJ2-7
D gene: TRBD1
CDR3 protein: CATNRGLIYEQYF
CDR3 DNA: TGTGCCACCAACAGGGGTTTAATCTACGAGCAGTACTTC

V gene: TRBV2
J gene: TRBJ2-7
D gene: TRBD2
CDR3 protein: CASNSGRENEQYF
CDR3 DNA: TGTGCCAGCAATAGCGGGAGGGAAAACGAGCAGTACTTC

V gene: TRBV5-4
J gene: TRBJ2-7
D gene: NA
CDR3 protein: CAFHVSRDYEQYF
CDR3 DNA: TGTGCCTTCCATGTGTCTCGAGATTACGAGCAGTACTTC

V gene: TRBV5-1
J gene: TRBJ2-2
D gene: NA
CDR3 protein: CASREGATGELFF
CDR3 DNA: TGCGCCAGCAGGGAGGGTGCCACCGGGGAGCTGTTTTTT

V gene: TRBV10-3
J gene: TRBJ2-7
D gene: TRBD2
CDR3 protein: CAMGGEPSSYEQYF
CDR3 DNA: TGTGCCATGGGAGGGGAACCGAGCTCCTACGAGCAGTACTTC